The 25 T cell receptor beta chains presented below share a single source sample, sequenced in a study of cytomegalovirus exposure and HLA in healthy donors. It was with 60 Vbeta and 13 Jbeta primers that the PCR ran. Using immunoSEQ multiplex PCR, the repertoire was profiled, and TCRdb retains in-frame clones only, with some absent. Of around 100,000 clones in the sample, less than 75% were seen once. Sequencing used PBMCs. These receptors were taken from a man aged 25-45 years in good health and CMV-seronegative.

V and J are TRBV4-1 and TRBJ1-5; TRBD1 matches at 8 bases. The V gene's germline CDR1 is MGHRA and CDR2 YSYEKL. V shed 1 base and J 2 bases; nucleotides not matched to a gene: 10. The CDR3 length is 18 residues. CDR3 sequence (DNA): TGCGCCAGCAGCCAAGGCAGGGGGCTCTCTCCAGGCAATCAGCCCCAGCATTTT. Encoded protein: CASSQGRGLSPGNQPQHF.

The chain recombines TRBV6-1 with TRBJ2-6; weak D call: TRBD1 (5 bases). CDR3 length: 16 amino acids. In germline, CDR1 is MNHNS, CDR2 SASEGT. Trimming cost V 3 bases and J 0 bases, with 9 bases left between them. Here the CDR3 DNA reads TGTGCCAGCAGTGAGATAGACAGCTCTGGGGCCAACGTCCTGACTTTC. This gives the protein CASSEIDSSGANVLTF.

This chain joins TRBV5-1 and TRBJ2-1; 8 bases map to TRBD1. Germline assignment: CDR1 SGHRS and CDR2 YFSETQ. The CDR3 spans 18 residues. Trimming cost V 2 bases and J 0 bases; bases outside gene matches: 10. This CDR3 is CASSFLPQTGGSYNEQFF. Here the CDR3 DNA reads TGCGCCAGCAGCTTCTTACCTCAAACAGGGGGCTCCTACAATGAGCAGTTCTTC.

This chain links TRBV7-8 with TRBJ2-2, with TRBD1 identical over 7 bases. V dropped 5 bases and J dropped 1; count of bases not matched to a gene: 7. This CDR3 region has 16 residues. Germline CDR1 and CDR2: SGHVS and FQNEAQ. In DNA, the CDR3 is TGTGCCAGCAGCCCTATTGGACAGGTGAACACCGGGGAGCTGTTTTTT. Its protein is CASSPIGQVNTGELFF. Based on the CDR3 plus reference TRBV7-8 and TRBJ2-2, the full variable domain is GAGVSQSPRYKVAKRGQDVALRCDPISGHVSLFWYQQALGQGPEFLTYFQNEAQLDKSGLPSDRFFAERPEGSVSTLKIQRTQQEDSAVYLCASSPIGQVNTGELFFGEGSRLTVL.

CDR3 nucleotide sequence: TGCGCCAGCAGCTTTTACCGGGGAGCGGACACTGAAGCTTTCTTT. It specifies CASSFYRGADTEAFF. The gene calls are TRBV5-1 and TRBJ1-1; no clear D gene. The CDR3 has 15 residues. Germline CDR1 SGHRS, CDR2 YFSETQ. Deletions cut 2 bases from V and 3 bases from J, with 14 bases between.

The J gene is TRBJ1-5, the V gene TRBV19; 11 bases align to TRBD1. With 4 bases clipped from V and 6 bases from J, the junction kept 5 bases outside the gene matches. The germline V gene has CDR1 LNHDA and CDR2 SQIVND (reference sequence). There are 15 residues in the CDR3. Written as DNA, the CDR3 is TGTGCCAGTAGTAGCGGGACAGGGGGGCCTCAGCCCCAGCATTTT. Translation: CASSSGTGGPQPQHF.

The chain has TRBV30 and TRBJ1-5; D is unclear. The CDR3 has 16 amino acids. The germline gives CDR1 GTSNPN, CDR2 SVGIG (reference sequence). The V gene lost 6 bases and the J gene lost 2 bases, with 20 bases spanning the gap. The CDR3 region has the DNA TGTGCCTGTACATCGACGGGAGCTTGGGGCAATCAGCCCCAGCATTTT. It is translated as CACTSTGAWGNQPQHF. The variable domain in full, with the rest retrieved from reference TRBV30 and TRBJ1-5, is SQTIHQWPATLVQPVGSPLSLECTVEGTSNPNLYWYRQAAGRGLQLLFYSVGIGQISSEVPQNLSASRPQDRQFILSSKKLLLSDSGFYLCACTSTGAWGNQPQHFGDGTRLSIL.

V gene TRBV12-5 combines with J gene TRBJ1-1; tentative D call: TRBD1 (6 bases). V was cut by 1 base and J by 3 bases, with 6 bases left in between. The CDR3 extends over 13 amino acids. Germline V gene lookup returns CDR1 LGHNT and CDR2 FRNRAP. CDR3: CASGLGTDTEAFF. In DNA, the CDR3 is TGTGCTAGTGGTTTGGGGACAGACACTGAAGCTTTCTTT.

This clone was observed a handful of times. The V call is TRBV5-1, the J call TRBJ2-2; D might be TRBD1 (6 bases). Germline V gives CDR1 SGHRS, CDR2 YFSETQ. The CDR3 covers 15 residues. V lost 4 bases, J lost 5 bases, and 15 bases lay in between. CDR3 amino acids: CASSPYPTGTGELFF. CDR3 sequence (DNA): TGCGCCAGCAGCCCTTACCCTACAGGGACCGGGGAGCTGTTTTTT.

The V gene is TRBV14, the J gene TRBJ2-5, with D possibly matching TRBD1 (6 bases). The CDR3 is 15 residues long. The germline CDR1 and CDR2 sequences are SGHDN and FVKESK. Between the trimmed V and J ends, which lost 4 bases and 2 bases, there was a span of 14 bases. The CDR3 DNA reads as TGTGCCAGCAGCCCCGCACGGACAGAGCAAGAGACCCAGTACTTC. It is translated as CASSPARTEQETQYF.

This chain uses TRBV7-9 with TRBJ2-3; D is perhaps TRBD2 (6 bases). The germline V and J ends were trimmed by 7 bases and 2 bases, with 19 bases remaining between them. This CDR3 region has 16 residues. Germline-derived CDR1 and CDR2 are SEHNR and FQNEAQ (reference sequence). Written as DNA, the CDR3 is TGTGCCAGCACCACAGTGGAGGGGCCCCCCACAGATACGCAGTATTTT. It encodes CASTTVEGPPTDTQYF.

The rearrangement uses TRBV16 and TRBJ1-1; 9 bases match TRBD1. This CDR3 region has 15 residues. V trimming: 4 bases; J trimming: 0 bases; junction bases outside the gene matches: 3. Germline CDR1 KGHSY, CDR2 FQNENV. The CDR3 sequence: CASSRQGGVNTEAFF. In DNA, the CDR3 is TGTGCCAGCAGCCGACAGGGGGGGGTGAACACTGAAGCTTTCTTT.

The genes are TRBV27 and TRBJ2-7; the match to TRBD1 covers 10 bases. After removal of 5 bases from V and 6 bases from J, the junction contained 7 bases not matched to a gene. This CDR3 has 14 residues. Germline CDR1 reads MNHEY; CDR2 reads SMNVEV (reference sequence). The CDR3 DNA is TGTGCCAGCAGTCCGACCGGGACAGGGGCCGAGCAGTACTTC. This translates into CASSPTGTGAEQYF.

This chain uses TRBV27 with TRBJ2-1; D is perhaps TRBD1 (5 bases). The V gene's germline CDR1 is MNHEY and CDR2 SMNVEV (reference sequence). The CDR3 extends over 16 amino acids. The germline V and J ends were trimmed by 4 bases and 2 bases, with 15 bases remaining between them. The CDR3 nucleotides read TGTGCCAGCAGTTCGCAGGGTGGCAGGGCCTACAATGAGCAGTTCTTC. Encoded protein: CASSSQGGRAYNEQFF.

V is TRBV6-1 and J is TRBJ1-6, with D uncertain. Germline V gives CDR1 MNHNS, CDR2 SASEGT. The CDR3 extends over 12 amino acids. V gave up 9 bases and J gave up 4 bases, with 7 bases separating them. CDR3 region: CASQVYNSPLHF. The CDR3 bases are TGTGCCAGTCAGGTGTATAATTCACCCCTCCACTTT.

The DNA for the CDR3 is TGCGCCAGCAGCAGGGGACAGGTGTCCTACAATGAGCAGTTCTTC. Its protein is CASSRGQVSYNEQFF. The gene calls are TRBV5-1 and TRBJ2-1; TRBD1 matches 8 bases. The ends lost 4 bases at V and 1 base at J; junction bases unmatched: 4. There are 15 residues in the CDR3. Per the germline V gene, CDR1 is SGHRS and CDR2 is YFSETQ.

The CDR3 coding sequence is TGTGCCAGCAGCCAAGGGACAGTAAACACTGAAGCTTTCTTT. Protein product: CASSQGTVNTEAFF. The chain joins TRBV4-2 to TRBJ1-1; a possible D gene is TRBD1 (6 bases). The CDR3 length is 14 residues. Germline assignment: CDR1 LGHNA and CDR2 YNFKEQ. The V and J ends lost 1 base and 2 bases respectively, with 8 bases between them.

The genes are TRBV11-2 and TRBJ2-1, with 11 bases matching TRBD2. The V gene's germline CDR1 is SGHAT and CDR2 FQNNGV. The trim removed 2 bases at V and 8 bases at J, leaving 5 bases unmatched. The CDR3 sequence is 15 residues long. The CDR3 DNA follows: TGTGCCAGCAGCTTACTAGCGGGAGGTTTCGATGAGCAGTTCTTC. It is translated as CASSLLAGGFDEQFF.

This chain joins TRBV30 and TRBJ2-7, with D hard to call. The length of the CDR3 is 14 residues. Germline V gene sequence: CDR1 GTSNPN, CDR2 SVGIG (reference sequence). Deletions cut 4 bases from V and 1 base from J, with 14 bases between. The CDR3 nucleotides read TGTGCCTGGACATTTGACTCTACATCCTACGAGCAGTACTTC. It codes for CAWTFDSTSYEQYF.

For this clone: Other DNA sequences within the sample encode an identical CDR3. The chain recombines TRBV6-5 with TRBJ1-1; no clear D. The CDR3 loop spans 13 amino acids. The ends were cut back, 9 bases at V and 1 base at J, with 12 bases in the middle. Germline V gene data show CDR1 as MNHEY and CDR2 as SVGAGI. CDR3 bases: TGTGCCAGTAGACGACGGGGGAACACTGAAGCTTTCTTT. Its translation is CASRRRGNTEAFF.

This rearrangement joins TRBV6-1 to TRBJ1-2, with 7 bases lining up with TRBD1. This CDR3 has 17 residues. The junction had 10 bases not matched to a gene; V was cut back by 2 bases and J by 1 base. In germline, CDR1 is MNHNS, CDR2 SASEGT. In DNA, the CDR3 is TGTGCCAGCAGTGAACGGACAGGCTGGATGAATAACTATGGCTACACCTTC. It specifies CASSERTGWMNNYGYTF.

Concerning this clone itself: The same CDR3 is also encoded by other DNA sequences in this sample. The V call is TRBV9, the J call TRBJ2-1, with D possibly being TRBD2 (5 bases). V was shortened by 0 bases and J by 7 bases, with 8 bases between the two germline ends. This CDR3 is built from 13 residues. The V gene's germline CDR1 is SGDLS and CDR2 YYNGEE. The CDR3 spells CASSVASGNEQFF. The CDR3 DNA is TGTGCCAGCAGCGTAGCTTCGGGGAATGAGCAGTTCTTC.

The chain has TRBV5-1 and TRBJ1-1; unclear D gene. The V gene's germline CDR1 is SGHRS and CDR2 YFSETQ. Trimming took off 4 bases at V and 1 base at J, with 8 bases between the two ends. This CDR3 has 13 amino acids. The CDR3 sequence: CASSAGSNTEAFF. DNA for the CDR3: TGCGCCAGCAGCGCGGGTTCGAACACTGAAGCTTTCTTT.

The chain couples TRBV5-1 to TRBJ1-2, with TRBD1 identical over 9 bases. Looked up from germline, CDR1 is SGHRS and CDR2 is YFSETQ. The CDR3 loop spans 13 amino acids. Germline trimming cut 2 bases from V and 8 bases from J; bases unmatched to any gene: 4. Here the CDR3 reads CASSFRDREGYTF. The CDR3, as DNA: TGCGCCAGCAGCTTCCGGGACAGGGAGGGCTACACCTTC.

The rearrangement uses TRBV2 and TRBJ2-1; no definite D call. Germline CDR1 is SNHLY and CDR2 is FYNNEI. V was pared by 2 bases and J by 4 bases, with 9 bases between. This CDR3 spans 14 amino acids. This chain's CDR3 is CASSETTDYNEQFF. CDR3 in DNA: TGTGCCAGCAGTGAAACCACAGATTACAATGAGCAGTTCTTC.